Presented here are 9 T cell receptor beta chains from one specimen sequenced in a study of blood T cell repertoires in COVID-19. Repertoires were generated with immunoSEQ multiplex PCR, while TCRdb's copy carries only in-frame clones and drops some. Here the sample spans roughly 200,000 clones, about 87% being singletons. The sequenced sample consisted of peripheral blood. Every receptor here comes from a woman in her late teens or twenties who had recovered from COVID-19.

The chain couples TRBV2 to TRBJ1-5; D possibly corresponds to TRBD1 (5 bases). Germline assignment: CDR1 SNHLY and CDR2 FYNNEI. Trimming took off 7 bases at V and 4 bases at J, with 17 bases between the two ends. The CDR3 runs to 15 residues. The CDR3 bases are TGTGCCAGCAATGAGGGTAAGGGGTGGAATCAGCCCCAGCATTTT. It specifies CASNEGKGWNQPQHF.

The chain is built from TRBV11-2 and TRBJ1-1, with TRBD1 matching 10 bases. This CDR3 spans 18 amino acids. Trimming took 1 base from V and 5 from J; bases not matched to a gene: 13. Germline loops: CDR1 SGHAT, CDR2 FQNNGV. CDR3 sequence (DNA): TGTGCCAGCAGCTTAGTCGGGACAGGGGTTCGTTTGGGAACTGAAGCTTTCTTT. Its protein is CASSLVGTGVRLGTEAFF.

The rearrangement links TRBV7-8 to TRBJ2-7; 8 bases line up with TRBD1. Germline V gives CDR1 SGHVS, CDR2 FQNEAQ. The length of the CDR3 is 14 residues. Trimming took 5 bases from V and 6 from J; bases not matched to a gene: 9. The chain's CDR3 is CASSRSGTGSEQYV. The CDR3 DNA sequence: TGTGCCAGCAGCCGGTCCGGGACAGGTTCCGAGCAGTACGTC.

This clone has just a few counts. The junction shows a germline mismatch at one end, possibly a read error. The chain recombines TRBV18 with TRBJ2-1; the match to TRBD2 covers 14 bases. CDR3 size: 17 residues. Germline loops: CDR1 KGHSH, CDR2 LQKENI. Here the CDR3 DNA reads TGTGCCAGCTCACCGACTAGCGGGGGGGCCTCCTCCAATGAGCAGTTCTTC. Amino acids: CASSPTSGGASSNEQFF.

This chain joins TRBV5-1 and TRBJ1-1, with D perhaps TRBD1 (6 bases). The V gene's germline CDR1 is SGHRS and CDR2 YFSETQ. This CDR3 has 15 amino acids. Trimming removed 0 bases at V and 1 base at J, with 10 bases between. In DNA form, the CDR3 reads TGCGCCAGCAGCTTGGTTGGGACAACGAACACTGAAGCTTTCTTT. It yields the protein CASSLVGTTNTEAFF. The variable domain in full, with the rest retrieved from reference TRBV5-1 and TRBJ1-1, is KAGVTQTPRYLIKTRGQQVTLSCSPISGHRSVSWYQQTPGQGLQFLFEYFSETQRNKGNFPGRFSGRQFSNSRSEMNVSTLELGDSALYLCASSLVGTTNTEAFFGQGTRLTVV.

With respect to this clone: The sample contains more than one DNA sequence encoding this CDR3. CDR3: CASSIGRNTEAFF. CDR3 sequence (DNA): TGTGCCAGTAGTATCGGTCGGAACACTGAAGCTTTCTTT. The chain combines TRBV19 with TRBJ1-1; D gene ambiguous. V was pared by 3 bases and J by 1 base, with 6 bases between. CDR3 length: 13 residues. Germline V CDR1 and CDR2: LNHDA, SQIVND (reference sequence).

This clone was observed a handful of times. The chain carries TRBV19 and TRBJ1-5; D may be TRBD1 (6 bases). The CDR3 is 15 amino acids. Deletions cut 0 bases from V and 5 bases from J, with 11 bases between. Germline CDR1 LNHDA, CDR2 SQIVND (reference sequence). CDR3 region: CASSIDFRGDQPQHF. Here the CDR3 DNA reads TGTGCCAGTAGTATAGATTTCAGGGGAGATCAGCCCCAGCATTTT.

V gene TRBV6-2 or TRBV6-3 combines with J gene TRBJ2-5, with a weak D call TRBD2 (5 bases). From germline, CDR1 is MNHEY and CDR2 SVGEGT. V gave up 2 bases and J gave up 4 bases, with 8 bases separating them. The CDR3 extends over 13 amino acids. The CDR3 DNA reads as TGTGCCAGCAGTTACCAGGAGGTAGAGACCCAGTACTTC. It yields the protein CASSYQEVETQYF.

The chain couples TRBV7-3 to TRBJ2-2; D might be TRBD2 (6 bases). The germline V and J ends were trimmed by 7 bases and 2 bases, with 20 bases remaining between them. Germline lookup yields CDR1 SGHTA and CDR2 FQGTGA. This CDR3 comprises 17 residues. CDR3 DNA sequence: TGTGCCAGCACTACAAGCACCGGGACTTTAAACACCGGGGAGCTGTTTTTT. It codes for CASTTSTGTLNTGELFF. Combining the CDR3 with reference TRBV7-3 and TRBJ2-2 gives the whole variable domain GAGVSQTPSNKVTEKGKYVELRCDPISGHTALYWYRQSLGQGPEFLIYFQGTGAADDSGLPNDRFFAVRPEGSVSTLKIQRTERGDSAVYLCASTTSTGTLNTGELFFGEGSRLTVL.